The present entry profiles one TCR beta chain with its context. The antigen it binds to is not known. The record has no base qualities; no much larger clone is one base away. The CDR3 sequence holds 15 residues, the cysteine and phenylalanine included. Here the CDR3 DNA is all that survives: 45 bases in frame from base 1. As encoded in the germline V gene, CDR1 is KGHSH while CDR2 is LQKENI. V is cut back by 3 bases and J by 7 bases, with 8 bases in the junction unmatched. The sample comes from a study of control samples from healthy donors and cancer patients (TCRdb year 2020). Receptor amplification or capture employed the immunoSEQ multiplex PCR assay. Sourced from immuneACCESS, this table was stored by TCRdb with only in-frame sequences that have V and J called. A share of the clones is absent; for the studies checked, an unresolved V gene accounts for under half, and the remainder has no known explanation. The sample data list approximately 110,000 clones, and roughly 92% of these were observed just once. The ten largest make up approximately 7.8% of the sample.

This receptor was identified in a woman aged 18-35 years in good health. The chain employs TRBV18 and TRBJ1-4; 7 middle bases align to TRBD1. Sequenced: blood. The CDR3 here reads CASSPTGTEGEKLFF. The DNA sequence reads TGTGCCAGCTCACCGACCGGGACAGAGGGTGAAAAACTGTTTTTT. Extended through the reference TRBV18 and TRBJ1-4 proteins, this CDR3 yields the full variable domain: NAGVMQNPRHLVRRRGQEARLRCSPMKGHSHVYWYRQLPEEGLKFMVYLQKENIIDESGMPKERFSAEFPKEGPSILRIQQVVRGDSAAYFCASSPTGTEGEKLFFGSGTQLSVL.